Below, 30 T cell receptor beta chains from the same sample are listed, as sequenced in a study of T cell clonality in common variable immunodeficiency. Clones were read by immunoSEQ multiplex PCR, and TCRdb kept only the in-frame ones, dropping some. The sample includes about 40,000 clones, none of them occurring once. The source material was peripheral blood mononuclear cells. Every receptor here comes from a person aged 18 to 70 in good health.

This clone was detected ten times or more. From the germline J gene comes the end of the CDR3, since the read stops 3 residues before it. This chain joins TRBV19 and TRBJ2-7; tentative D call: TRBD2 (6 bases). The germline V gene has CDR1 LNHDA and CDR2 SQIVND (reference sequence). This CDR3 contains 10 residues. The V end lost 10 bases, the J end lost 6 bases, and 10 bases lay between the germline ends. CDR3 bases read: TGTGCCACCGGAGCGGGCGAG. It yields the protein CATGAGE. The entire CDR3 protein is CATGAGEQYF.

At least ten counts were recorded for this clone. The read halts 3 residues ahead of the CDR3 end, with the missing end drawn from the germline J gene. The J gene is TRBJ2-7, the V gene TRBV19, with D maybe TRBD1 (5 bases). This CDR3 has 13 residues. The V gene lost 3 bases and the J gene lost 4 bases, with 10 bases spanning the gap. Germline CDR1 and CDR2: LNHDA and SQIVND (reference sequence). The DNA read from the CDR3 is TGTGCCAGTAGTATCCAGGGCACATACGAG. This gives the protein CASSIQGTYE. Given in full, the CDR3 is CASSIQGTYEQYF. The full variable domain, with the rest looked up from reference TRBV19 and TRBJ2-7, is DGGITQSPKYLFRKEGQNVTLSCEQNLNHDAMYWYRQDPGQGLRLIYYSQIVNDFQKGDIAEGYSVSREKKESFPLTVTSAQKNPTAFYLCASSIQGTYEQYFGPGTRLTVT.

This clone was counted ten times or more. The read terminates 3 residues before the CDR3 end, so the remaining end is supplied by the germline J gene. The chain recombines TRBV5-1 with TRBJ2-7; 8 positions match TRBD2. The CDR3 totals 14 residues. V gave up 4 bases and J gave up 1 base; unmatched junction bases: 4. The germline V gene has CDR1 SGHRS and CDR2 YFSETQ. The part of the CDR3 DNA that was read is TGCGCCAGCAGCCCCGGGACTAGTTCCTACGAG. Its translation: CASSPGTSSYE. The whole CDR3 reads CASSPGTSSYEQYF.

This clone was counted at least ten times. The read terminates 3 residues before the CDR3 end, so the remaining end is supplied by the germline J gene. The chain employs TRBV14 and TRBJ1-2; D remains ambiguous. V lost 2 bases and J 7 bases, leaving 11 bases between the germline ends. The germline V gene has CDR1 SGHDN and CDR2 FVKESK. CDR3 size: 13 residues. The sequenced part of the CDR3 DNA is TGTGCCAGCAGCCAAAATGTCGGTGGTGGC. Its protein is CASSQNVGGG. The entire CDR3 protein reads CASSQNVGGGYTF.

This clone turned up a few times. A read error is possible here, since a much larger clone lies one base away. Here the CDR3 reads CPSSILTGSNEQFF. The DNA read from the CDR3 is TGTCCCAGCAGCATACTGACAGGCAGCAATGAG. The J gene is TRBJ2-1, the V gene TRBV7-3; tentatively, D is TRBD1 (6 bases). The read is 3 residues too short to cover the CDR3 end, so that end is filled in from the germline J gene. CDR3 size: 14 residues. Germline V CDR1 and CDR2: SGHTA, FQGTGA.

This clone was counted many times. Sequencing ends 3 residues short of the CDR3 end; the germline J gene provides the rest. The chain uses TRBV20-1 and TRBJ1-2; weak D call: TRBD1 (5 bases). The CDR3 extends over 12 amino acids. Germline CDR1 DFQATT, CDR2 SNEGSKA (reference sequence). Trimming removed 1 base at V and 2 bases at J, with 5 bases between. The CDR3 loop is CSARAGNYGYTF. CDR3 bases read: TGCAGTGCTAGAGCAGGGAACTATGGC.

This clone was observed many times. The read stops 3 residues short of the end of the CDR3; the missing end is completed from the germline J gene. This chain uses TRBV5-1 with TRBJ1-5, with D possibly matching TRBD1 (5 bases). The CDR3 loop spans 15 amino acids. Trimming stripped 5 bases from V and 4 bases from J, with 16 bases between. Germline CDR1 reads SGHRS; CDR2 reads YFSETQ. The CDR3 DNA, read in part, is TGCGCCAGCAGTGAGGGGAGCTCCGGGAATCAGCCC. Translation gives CASSEGSSGNQP. The CDR3 as a whole reads CASSEGSSGNQPQHF.

This clone was recorded at least ten times. The read comes to an end 3 residues before the CDR3 does, leaving the germline J gene to fill in the end. The chain has TRBV5-1 and TRBJ2-5, with a possible D match to TRBD2 (5 bases). The V and J ends lost 1 base and 4 bases respectively, with 20 bases between them. Germline V gives CDR1 SGHRS, CDR2 YFSETQ. The CDR3 consists of 17 residues. CDR3 DNA, as far as it was read: TGCGCCAGCAGCTTGCCGGGTGCCGGGGTGATGGGAGAGACC. As protein: CASSLPGAGVMGET. The whole CDR3 is CASSLPGAGVMGETQYF.

This clone appeared many times. The CDR3 protein is CASSHDSRDTEAFF. The DNA read from the CDR3 is TGTGCCAGTAGCCATGATTCAAGGGACACTGAA. The chain is built from TRBV19 and TRBJ1-1; D gene ambiguous. The read ends 3 residues early relative to the CDR3; the germline J gene fills the gap. The CDR3 has 14 residues. V lost 6 bases and J 3 bases, leaving 14 bases between the germline ends. CDR1 is LNHDA and CDR2 is SQIVND in the germline V gene (reference sequence).

This clone has at least ten counts. The read falls 3 residues short of the CDR3 end, and the missing part is taken from the germline J gene. The chain recombines TRBV5-1 with TRBJ1-2; the match to TRBD1 covers 9 bases. V lost 4 bases to trimming and J lost 5 bases; unmatched junction nucleotides: 6. There are 14 residues in the CDR3. CDR1 and CDR2 (germline): SGHRS, YFSETQ. The part of the CDR3 DNA that was read is TGCGCCAGCAGCCGGGAGGGACAGGGTTATGGC. This encodes CASSREGQGYG. The full CDR3 reads CASSREGQGYGYTF.

This clone showed up many times. The read terminates 3 residues before the CDR3 end, so the remaining end is supplied by the germline J gene. The rearrangement links TRBV19 to TRBJ2-1, with 9 bases that match TRBD2. The CDR3 contains 16 residues. Germline CDR1 is LNHDA and CDR2 is SQIVND (reference sequence). J gave up 8 bases and V 5 bases, and 13 bases lay outside the gene matches. The CDR3 sequence: CASSASGAFQKDEQFF. The DNA read from the CDR3 is TGTGCCAGTAGTGCTAGCGGGGCTTTTCAAAAGGATGAG.

This clone showed up many times. The read ends 3 residues early relative to the CDR3; the germline J gene fills the gap. The chain recombines TRBV30 with TRBJ1-2; D possibly corresponds to TRBD1 (5 bases). The CDR3 runs to 14 residues. The germline CDR1 and CDR2 sequences are GTSNPN and SVGIG (reference sequence). V lost 3 bases to trimming and J lost 4 bases, with 15 bases between them. The CDR3 loop reads CAWSAGGKTYGYTF. CDR3 DNA (partial): TGTGCCTGGAGCGCGGGGGGGAAGACCTATGGC.

This clone has ten or more counts. The read stops 3 residues short of the end of the CDR3; the missing end is completed from the germline J gene. The chain combines TRBV20-1 with TRBJ1-5; D might be TRBD1 (5 bases). Germline CDR1 reads DFQATT; CDR2 reads SNEGSKA (reference sequence). Trimming took 5 bases from V and 3 from J, leaving 11 bases between them. This CDR3 region has 13 residues. CDR3 sequence: CSAHKGINQPQHF. Partial CDR3 DNA: TGCAGTGCTCATAAGGGGATCAATCAGCCC.

This clone was picked up many times. Coverage ceases 3 residues before the CDR3 finishes, and the germline J gene fills in the end. The genes are TRBV19 and TRBJ1-6, with 7 bases lining up with TRBD1. The trim removed 7 bases at V and 7 bases at J, leaving 10 bases unmatched. In germline, CDR1 is LNHDA, CDR2 SQIVND (reference sequence). The CDR3 totals 15 residues. Here the CDR3 reads CASTIGDRTNSPLHF. CDR3 DNA (partial): TGTGCCAGTACCATAGGGGACAGAACAAATTCACCC.

This clone has at least ten counts. The DNA ends 3 residues before the CDR3 does, and the rest of the CDR3 is filled in from the germline J gene. This rearrangement joins TRBV5-1 to TRBJ1-1; perhaps TRBD1 as D (6 bases). V was clipped by 0 bases and J by 4 bases, with 10 bases between them. CDR1 is SGHRS and CDR2 is YFSETQ in the germline V gene. The CDR3 consists of 14 residues. The sequenced CDR3 bases are TGCGCCAGCAGCTTGGGCCTACAGGGCACTGAA. Translating gives CASSLGLQGTE. The CDR3, in full, reads CASSLGLQGTEAFF.

This clone was observed at least ten times. Coverage ceases 3 residues before the CDR3 finishes, and the germline J gene fills in the end. This chain uses TRBV30 with TRBJ2-1, with unresolved D. The germline CDR1 and CDR2 sequences are GTSNPN and SVGIG (reference sequence). The CDR3 loop spans 11 amino acids. Trimming took off 4 bases at V and 8 bases at J, with 9 bases between the two ends. The CDR3 bases that were read are TGTGCCTGGATGATAGTCGATGAG. Translating it yields CAWMIVDE. The CDR3 in full is CAWMIVDEQFF. Full variable domain (outside the CDR3, taken from reference TRBV30 and TRBJ2-1): SQTIHQWPATLVQPVGSPLSLECTVEGTSNPNLYWYRQAAGRGLQLLFYSVGIGQISSEVPQNLSASRPQDRQFILSSKKLLLSDSGFYLCAWMIVDEQFFGPGTRLTVL.

This clone was seen many times. The read ends 3 residues early relative to the CDR3; the germline J gene fills the gap. V gene TRBV3-1 (or the pseudogene TRBV3-2) combines with J gene TRBJ2-5; maybe TRBD1 (7 bases). V was cut by 7 bases and J by 4 bases, with 16 bases left in between. This CDR3 contains 14 residues. In germline, CDR1 is LGHDT, CDR2 YNNKEL (reference sequence). CDR3 residues: CASTPQGGIETQYF. The CDR3 bases that were read are TGTGCCAGCACGCCGCAGGGGGGTATAGAGACC.

This clone was seen ten or more times. The CDR3 extends 3 residues past the end of the read, so its final part is completed from the germline J gene. The chain combines TRBV6-2 or TRBV6-3 with TRBJ1-1; the D is unclear. Germline CDR1 MNHEY, CDR2 SVGEGT. Deletions cut 6 bases from V and 2 bases from J, with 4 bases between. The CDR3 runs to 11 residues. CDR3 bases read: TGTGCCAGCAGGGGCAACACTGAA. Translated: CASRGNTE. From start to end, the CDR3 is CASRGNTEAFF.

This clone came up many times. This CDR3 is CASSLYTGNTEAFF. The sequenced part of the CDR3 DNA is TGTGCCAGCAGCTTATATACGGGGAACACTGAA. The V gene is TRBV7-2, the J gene TRBJ1-1; the D is unclear. The sequence runs out 3 residues before the end of the CDR3; the remainder is reconstructed from the germline J gene. Trimming stripped 2 bases from V and 1 base from J, with 8 bases between. From germline, CDR1 is SGHTA and CDR2 FQGNSA. This CDR3 is 14 amino acids long.

This clone appeared many times. The read finishes 3 residues shy of the CDR3 end, and the germline J gene is used to complete it. The gene calls are TRBV11-2 and TRBJ2-1; 10 bases align to TRBD2. Germline assignment: CDR1 SGHAT and CDR2 FQNNGV. J was trimmed by 4 bases and V by 1 base; bases with no gene match: 1. This CDR3 region has 15 residues. CDR3 region: CASSLVAGGYNEQFF. CDR3 bases read: TGTGCCAGCAGCTTAGTAGCGGGGGGTTACAATGAG. Variable domain in full (rest from reference TRBV11-2 and TRBJ2-1): EAGVAQSPRYKIIEKRQSVAFWCNPISGHATLYWYQQILGQGPKLLIQFQNNGVVDDSQLPKDRFSAERLKGVDSTLKIQPAKLEDSAVYLCASSLVAGGYNEQFFGPGTRLTVL.

Many counts were recorded for this clone. The CDR3 goes on 3 residues after the read ends, and that part is filled in from the germline J gene. This rearrangement joins TRBV18 to TRBJ2-2; 15 positions agree with TRBD2. The trim removed 3 bases at V and 6 bases at J, leaving 11 bases unmatched. The CDR3 is 19 residues long. Looked up from germline, CDR1 is KGHSH and CDR2 is LQKENI. The CDR3 is CASSPVRGLAGGGPGELFF. CDR3 bases read: TGTGCCAGCTCACCTGTCCGGGGACTAGCGGGAGGAGGACCCGGGGAG.

The sample holds many counts of this clone. The read stops 3 residues short of the end of the CDR3; the missing end is completed from the germline J gene. V is TRBV4-2 and J is TRBJ2-3, with a weak D call TRBD1 (6 bases). The CDR3 extends over 16 amino acids. Germline CDR1 and CDR2: LGHNA and YNFKEQ. Trimming removed 0 bases from V and 6 bases from J, with 16 bases in between. CDR3 loop: CASSQEAAATGDTQYF. Partial CDR3 DNA: TGTGCCAGCAGCCAAGAGGCGGCTGCTACAGGGGATACG.

This clone was counted ten times or more. The CDR3 bases that were read are TGTGCCAGCAGCTTAACTAGCGCTAGCTCCTACAATGAG. It codes for CASSLTSASSYNE. The CDR3 in full is CASSLTSASSYNEQFF. This chain joins TRBV7-3 and TRBJ2-1; the D gene is possibly TRBD2 (5 bases). The read comes to an end 3 residues before the CDR3 does, leaving the germline J gene to fill in the end. CDR1 SGHTA and CDR2 FQGTGA come from the germline V gene. Between the trimmed V and J ends, which lost 0 bases and 0 bases, there was a span of 9 bases. CDR3 length equals 16 residues.

This clone was picked up many times. The read finishes 3 residues shy of the CDR3 end, and the germline J gene is used to complete it. The rearrangement uses TRBV20-1 and TRBJ2-1; weak D call: TRBD2 (7 bases). Between the trimmed V and J ends, which lost 5 bases and 4 bases, there was a span of 21 bases. This CDR3 has 16 residues. Germline V gene sequence: CDR1 DFQATT, CDR2 SNEGSKA (reference sequence). The CDR3 sequence: CSAEPRLAGTYNEQFF. Incomplete CDR3 DNA: TGCAGTGCTGAACCTAGACTAGCTGGGACATACAATGAG.

This clone was recorded many times. The read gets to within 3 residues of the CDR3 end, and the germline J gene fills in the rest. The chain has TRBV30 and TRBJ1-6; 9 nucleotides agree with TRBD1. The CDR3 is 11 amino acids. V dropped 5 bases and J dropped 10; count of bases not matched to a gene: 0. Germline V gene lookup returns CDR1 GTSNPN and CDR2 SVGIG (reference sequence). The CDR3 loop is CAWDRGSPLHF. The DNA read from the CDR3 is TGTGCCTGGGACAGGGGGTCACCC.

This clone was found many times. The read halts 3 residues ahead of the CDR3 end, with the missing end drawn from the germline J gene. V is TRBV6-1 and J is TRBJ2-3, with TRBD2 matching 8 bases. The CDR3 runs to 16 residues. Trimming removed 0 bases from V and 1 base from J; junction bases left unmatched: 3. Germline CDR1 MNHNS, CDR2 SASEGT. CDR3 DNA (partial): TGTGCCAGCAGTGAAGCCCCAGCGGGGGGCACAGATACG. Its protein product is CASSEAPAGGTDT. The full CDR3 protein is CASSEAPAGGTDTQYF.

This clone was detected many times. Read coverage stops 3 residues before the CDR3 terminus; the germline J gene supplies the remainder. The chain joins TRBV6-1 to TRBJ2-3; TRBD2 is a possible D gene (6 bases). The CDR3 extends over 14 amino acids. CDR1 and CDR2 (germline): MNHNS, SASEGT. V was cut by 2 bases and J by 2 bases, with 8 bases left in between. CDR3 sequence reads: CASSEQRVTDTQYF. CDR3 DNA (partial): TGTGCCAGCAGTGAACAGCGGGTCACAGATACG.

A few counts support this clone. Sequencing ends 3 residues short of the CDR3 end; the germline J gene provides the rest. The gene calls are TRBV7-9 and TRBJ1-5; perhaps TRBD1 as D (5 bases). Trimming removed 2 bases at V and 7 bases at J, with 9 bases between. From germline, CDR1 is SEHNR and CDR2 FQNEAQ (reference sequence). CDR3 size: 13 residues. The sequenced part of the CDR3 DNA is TGTGCCAGCAGCTTAAAAGGGGAGCAGCCC. Translated: CASSLKGEQP. The full CDR3 is CASSLKGEQPQHF. Looking up the rest from reference TRBV7-9 and TRBJ1-5 gives the full variable domain: DTGVSQNPRHKITKRGQNVTFRCDPISEHNRLYWYRQTLGQGPEFLTYFQNEAQLEKSRLLSDRFSAERPKGSFSTLEIQRTEQGDSAMYLCASSLKGEQPQHFGDGTRLSIL.

This clone was recorded a few times. The read ends 3 residues before the CDR3 terminus; that terminus is restored from the germline J gene. The chain links TRBV19 to TRBJ2-1; no firm D call. CDR1 and CDR2 from the germline V gene are LNHDA and SQIVND (reference sequence). Trimming removed 7 bases at V and 3 bases at J, with 4 bases between. CDR3 length equals 11 residues. The CDR3 DNA, read in part, is TGTGCCAGTAAGGTCTACAATGAG. This sequence encodes CASKVYNE. The whole CDR3 protein is CASKVYNEQFF.

This clone came up many times. The CDR3 is cut off 3 residues early in the read; its end comes from the germline J gene. J is TRBJ1-1 and V is TRBV12-3 or TRBV12-4; TRBD1 aligns across 7 bases. The CDR3 sequence is 14 residues long. The ends lost 2 bases at V and 0 bases at J; junction bases unmatched: 0. The CDR3 loop is CASSLQGVNTEAFF. The DNA read from the CDR3 is TGTGCCAGCAGTTTACAGGGGGTGAACACTGAA.